One TCR beta chain is described in this entry. Its antigen remains unidentified. Germline CDR1 reads SGDLS; CDR2 reads YYNGEE. This CDR3 has 16 residues. With roughly 16 and 10 cycles respectively, two nested PCRs were carried out on TCRalpha and TCRbeta cDNA. TCRdb reprocessed the 5' RACE reads; each CDR3 protein has one entry and no DNA is given. This repertoire includes 300,000 to 400,000 distinct CDR3 sequences. This sample was taken from a study of monozygotic twins with inflammatory bowel disease. Study-level results: Distinguishing T cell subtypes was not possible. With others, IBD patients shared fewer clonotypes than healthy twins did, especially with disease activity.

The sample taken for sequencing was blood. This clonotype was sampled from a human donor with ulcerative colitis or Crohn's disease, or a healthy co-twin of an affected twin (not recorded which). The J gene is TRBJ2-2, the V gene TRBV9; absent DNA, TCRdb's TRBD2 call cannot be checked. CDR3 residues: CASSVTGTSGTGELFF.